This T cell receptor beta chain was sequenced for a study of B cell selection in AIRE deficiency. Conventional CD4 T cells were sorted as CD4+CD127+ cells. Healthy unrelated donors supplied the control samples. Generated by immunoSEQ multiplex PCR, the TCRdb table keeps only in-frame clones and is missing some. The sample carries some 22,000 clones, around 96% recorded once. Germline CDR1 SGHNT, CDR2 YENEEA. CDR3 size: 11 residues. With 2 bases removed from V and 6 bases from J, the gap between germline ends came to 2 bases. The sequencing input was CD4+CD127+ conventional T cells sorted from PBMCs. This clonotype was obtained from a human donor in good health. This rearrangement joins TRBV11-3 to TRBJ2-1; no firm D call. This CDR3 is CASSLRNEQFF. The DNA of the CDR3 is TGTGCCAGCAGCTTACGCAATGAGCAGTTCTTC. Looking up the rest from reference TRBV11-3 and TRBJ2-1 gives the full variable domain: EAGVVQSPRYKIIEKKQPVAFWCNPISGHNTLYWYLQNLGQGPELLIRYENEEAVDDSQLPKDRFSAERLKGVDSTLKIQPAELGDSAVYLCASSLRNEQFFGPGTRLTVL.